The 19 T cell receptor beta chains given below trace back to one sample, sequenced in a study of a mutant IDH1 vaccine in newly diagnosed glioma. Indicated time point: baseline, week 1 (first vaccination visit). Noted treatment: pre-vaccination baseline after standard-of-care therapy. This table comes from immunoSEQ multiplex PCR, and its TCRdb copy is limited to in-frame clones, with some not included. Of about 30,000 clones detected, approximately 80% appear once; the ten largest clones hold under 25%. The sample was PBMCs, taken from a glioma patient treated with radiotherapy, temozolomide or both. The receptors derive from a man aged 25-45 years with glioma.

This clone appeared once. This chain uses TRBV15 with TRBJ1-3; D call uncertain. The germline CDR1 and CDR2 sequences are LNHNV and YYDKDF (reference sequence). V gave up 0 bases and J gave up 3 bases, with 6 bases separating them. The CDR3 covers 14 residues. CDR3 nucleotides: TGTGCCACCAGCAGAGACCTTGGTGGAAACACCATATATTTT. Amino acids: CATSRDLGGNTIYF.

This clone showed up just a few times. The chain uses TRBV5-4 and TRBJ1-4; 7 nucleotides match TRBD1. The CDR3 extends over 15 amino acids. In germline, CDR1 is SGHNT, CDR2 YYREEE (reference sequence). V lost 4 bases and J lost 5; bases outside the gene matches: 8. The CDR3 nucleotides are TGTGCCAGCAGCGTAACAGGGGTGTCGAATGAAAAACTGTTTTTT. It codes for CASSVTGVSNEKLFF.

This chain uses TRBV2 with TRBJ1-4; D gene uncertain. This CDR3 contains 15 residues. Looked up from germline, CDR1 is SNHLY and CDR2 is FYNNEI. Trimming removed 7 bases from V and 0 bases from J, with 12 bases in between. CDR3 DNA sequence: TGTGCCAGCAATGTACTTGATGCAACTAATGAAAAACTGTTTTTT. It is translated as CASNVLDATNEKLFF.

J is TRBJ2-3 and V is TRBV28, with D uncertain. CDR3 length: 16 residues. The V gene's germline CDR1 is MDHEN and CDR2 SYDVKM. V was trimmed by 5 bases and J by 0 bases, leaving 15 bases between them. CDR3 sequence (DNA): TGTGCCAGCAGTCCCCGACTTGCGGAAAGCACAGATACGCAGTATTTT. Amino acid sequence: CASSPRLAESTDTQYF.

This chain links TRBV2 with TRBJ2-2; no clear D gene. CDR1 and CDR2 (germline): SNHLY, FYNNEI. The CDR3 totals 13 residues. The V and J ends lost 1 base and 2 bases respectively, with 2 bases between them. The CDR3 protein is CASSEENTGELFF. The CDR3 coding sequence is TGTGCCAGCAGTGAAGAAAACACCGGGGAGCTGTTTTTT.

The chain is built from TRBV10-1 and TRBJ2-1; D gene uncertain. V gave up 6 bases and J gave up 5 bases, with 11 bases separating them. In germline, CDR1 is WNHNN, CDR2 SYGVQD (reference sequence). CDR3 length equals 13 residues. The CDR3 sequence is CASRNNRDNEQFF. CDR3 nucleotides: TGCGCCAGCAGGAATAATAGAGACAATGAGCAGTTCTTC.

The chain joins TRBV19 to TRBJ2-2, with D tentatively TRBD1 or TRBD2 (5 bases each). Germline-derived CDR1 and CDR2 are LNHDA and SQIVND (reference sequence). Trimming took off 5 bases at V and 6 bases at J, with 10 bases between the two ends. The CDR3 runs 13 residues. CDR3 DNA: TGTGCCAGTAGTGAGGGGACCCCCGGGGAGCTGTTTTTT. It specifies CASSEGTPGELFF.

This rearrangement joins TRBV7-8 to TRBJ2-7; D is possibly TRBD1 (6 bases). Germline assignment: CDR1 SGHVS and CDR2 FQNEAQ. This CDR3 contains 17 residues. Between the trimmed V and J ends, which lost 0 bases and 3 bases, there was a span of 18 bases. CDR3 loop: CASSLALAGDELYEQYF. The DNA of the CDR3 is TGTGCCAGCAGCTTAGCGCTGGCAGGGGACGAACTCTACGAGCAGTACTTC.

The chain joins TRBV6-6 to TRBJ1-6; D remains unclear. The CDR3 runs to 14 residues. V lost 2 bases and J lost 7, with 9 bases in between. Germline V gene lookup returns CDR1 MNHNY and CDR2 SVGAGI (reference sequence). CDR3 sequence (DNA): TGTGCCAGCAGTTACGACTATAGGAATTCACCCCTCCACTTT. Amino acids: CASSYDYRNSPLHF.

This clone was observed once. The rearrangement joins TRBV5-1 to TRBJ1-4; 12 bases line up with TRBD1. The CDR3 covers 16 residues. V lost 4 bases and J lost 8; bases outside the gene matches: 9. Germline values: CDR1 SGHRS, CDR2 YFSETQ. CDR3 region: CASSNRDRGPEEKLFF. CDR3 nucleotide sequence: TGCGCCAGCAGCAACCGGGACAGGGGGCCGGAGGAAAAACTGTTTTTT.

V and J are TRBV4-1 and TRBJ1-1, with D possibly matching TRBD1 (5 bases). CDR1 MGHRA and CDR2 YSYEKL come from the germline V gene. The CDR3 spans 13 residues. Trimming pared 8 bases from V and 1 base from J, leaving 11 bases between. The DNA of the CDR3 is TGCGCCAGCCGACAGATTACGAACACTGAAGCTTTCTTT. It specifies CASRQITNTEAFF.

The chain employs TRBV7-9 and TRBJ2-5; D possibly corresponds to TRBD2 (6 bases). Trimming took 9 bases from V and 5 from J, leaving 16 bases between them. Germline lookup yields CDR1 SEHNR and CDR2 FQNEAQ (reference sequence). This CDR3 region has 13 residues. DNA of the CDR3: TGTGCCAGACAAGGAGGGCCATGGGAGACCCAGTACTTC. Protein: CARQGGPWETQYF.

This CDR3 is CASSLEGTSDSPLHF. The CDR3 region has the DNA TGCGCCAGCAGCTTGGAAGGGACAAGCGATTCACCCCTCCACTTT. The chain carries TRBV5-1 and TRBJ1-6; possible D gene TRBD1, 6 bases. The CDR3 consists of 15 residues. Trimming took 0 bases from V and 8 from J, leaving 12 bases between them. In germline, CDR1 is SGHRS, CDR2 YFSETQ.

This CDR3 reads CASSLRGDEDEQFF. In nucleotides, the CDR3 is TGTGCCAGCAGCTTAAGGGGTGATGAGGATGAGCAGTTCTTC. V usage is TRBV11-2 and J usage is TRBJ2-1; the D gene is possibly TRBD1 (5 bases). Trimming removed 2 bases at V and 8 bases at J, with 13 bases between. From germline, CDR1 is SGHAT and CDR2 FQNNGV. The CDR3 sequence is 14 residues long.

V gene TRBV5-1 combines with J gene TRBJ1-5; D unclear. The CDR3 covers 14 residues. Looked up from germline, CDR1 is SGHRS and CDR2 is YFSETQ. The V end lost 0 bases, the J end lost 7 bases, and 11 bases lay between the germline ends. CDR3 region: CASSLENREQPQHF. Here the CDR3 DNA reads TGCGCCAGCAGCTTGGAAAACAGAGAGCAGCCCCAGCATTTT.

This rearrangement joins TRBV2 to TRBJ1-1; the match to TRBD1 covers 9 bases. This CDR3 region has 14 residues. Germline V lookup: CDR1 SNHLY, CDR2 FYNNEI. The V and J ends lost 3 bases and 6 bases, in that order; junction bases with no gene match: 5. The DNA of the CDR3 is TGTGCCAGCAGTGACCACAGGGGGCGGGCTGAAGCTTTCTTT. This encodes CASSDHRGRAEAFF.

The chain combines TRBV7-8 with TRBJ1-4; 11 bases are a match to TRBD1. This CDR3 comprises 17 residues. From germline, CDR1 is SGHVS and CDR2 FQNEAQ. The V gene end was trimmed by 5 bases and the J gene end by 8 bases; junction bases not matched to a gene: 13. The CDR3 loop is CASSHLKDRGLGEKLFF. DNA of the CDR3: TGTGCCAGCAGCCATCTTAAGGACAGGGGGCTAGGAGAAAAACTGTTTTTT. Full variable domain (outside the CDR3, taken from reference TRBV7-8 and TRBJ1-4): GAGVSQSPRYKVAKRGQDVALRCDPISGHVSLFWYQQALGQGPEFLTYFQNEAQLDKSGLPSDRFFAERPEGSVSTLKIQRTQQEDSAVYLCASSHLKDRGLGEKLFFGSGTQLSVL.

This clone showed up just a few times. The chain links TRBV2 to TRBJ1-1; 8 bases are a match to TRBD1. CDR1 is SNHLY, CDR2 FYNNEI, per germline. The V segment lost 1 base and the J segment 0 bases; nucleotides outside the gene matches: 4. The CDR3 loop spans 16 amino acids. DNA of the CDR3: TGTGCCAGCAGTGAAGGGACAGGGAACATGAACACTGAAGCTTTCTTT. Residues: CASSEGTGNMNTEAFF.

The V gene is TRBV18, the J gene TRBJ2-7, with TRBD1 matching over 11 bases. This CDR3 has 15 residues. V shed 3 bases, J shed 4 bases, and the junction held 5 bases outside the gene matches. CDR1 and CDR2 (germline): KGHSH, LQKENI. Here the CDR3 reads CASSPNGTGGYEQYF. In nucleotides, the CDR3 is TGTGCCAGCTCACCCAACGGGACAGGGGGTTACGAGCAGTACTTC. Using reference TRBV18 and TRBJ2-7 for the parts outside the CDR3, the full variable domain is NAGVMQNPRHLVRRRGQEARLRCSPMKGHSHVYWYRQLPEEGLKFMVYLQKENIIDESGMPKERFSAEFPKEGPSILRIQQVVRGDSAAYFCASSPNGTGGYEQYFGPGTRLTVT.